This T cell receptor beta chain is drawn from a study of blood T cell repertoires in COVID-19. Overall study: In each case, the material was cDNA or gDNA derived from T cells, B-cell-depleted T cells, or PBMCs.

Libraries were prepared by immunoSEQ multiplex PCR; TCRdb keeps only in-frame clonotypes and omits some of them. The sample includes a few hundred thousand clones, roughly nine tenths of them seen just once. The J segment lost 3 bases and the V segment lost 4 bases, leaving 17 bases of the junction unmatched. Germline V gene sequence: CDR1 MDHEN, CDR2 SYDVKM. The CDR3 totals 18 residues. Membership in each cohort depended on participant-reported clinical history. Donors in Cohort 3 counted as recovered after two negative PCRs, clearance, or symptom resolution. The specimen was PBMCs or T cells enriched from blood (not recorded which). This TCR was sampled from a woman aged 25-40 years who had recovered from COVID-19. The chain links TRBV28 to TRBJ2-7; 8 positions match TRBD2. The CDR3 region has the DNA TGTGCCAGCAGTTCCTCCCAACTAGCGGAGGTAACCCTCTACGAGCAGTACTTC. It encodes CASSSSQLAEVTLYEQYF.